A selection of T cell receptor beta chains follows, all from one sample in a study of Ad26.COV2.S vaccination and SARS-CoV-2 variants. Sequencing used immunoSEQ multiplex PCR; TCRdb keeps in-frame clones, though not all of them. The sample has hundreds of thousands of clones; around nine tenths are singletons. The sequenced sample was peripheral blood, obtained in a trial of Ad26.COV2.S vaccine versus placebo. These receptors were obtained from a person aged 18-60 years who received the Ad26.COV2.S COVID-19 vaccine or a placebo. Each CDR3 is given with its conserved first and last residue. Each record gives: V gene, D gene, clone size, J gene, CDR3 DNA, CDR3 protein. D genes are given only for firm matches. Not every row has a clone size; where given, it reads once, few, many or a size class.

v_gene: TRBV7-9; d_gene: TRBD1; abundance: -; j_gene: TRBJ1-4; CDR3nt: TGTGCCAGCAGCTTAGCGGGACAGAAGAATGAAAAACTGTTTTTT; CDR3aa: CASSLAGQKNEKLFF
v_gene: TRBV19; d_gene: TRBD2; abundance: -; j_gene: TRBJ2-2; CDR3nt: TGTGCCAGTAGTCTCCGGGTAGCGGGAGGGTACTCGAACACCGGGGAGCTGTTTTTT; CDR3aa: CASSLRVAGGYSNTGELFF
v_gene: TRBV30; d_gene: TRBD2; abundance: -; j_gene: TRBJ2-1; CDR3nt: TGTGCCTGGAGTGAGCTCCTAGCGGGAGATGAGCAGTTCTTC; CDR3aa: CAWSELLAGDEQFF
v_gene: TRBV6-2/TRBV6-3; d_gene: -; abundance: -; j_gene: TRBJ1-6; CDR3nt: TGTGCCAGCAGTTTAGGCGTGGCTTCACCCCTCCACTTT; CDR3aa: CASSLGVASPLHF
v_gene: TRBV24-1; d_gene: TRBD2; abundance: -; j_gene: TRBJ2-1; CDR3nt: TGTGCCACCAGTGACATGAGCGGGAGGGCCGGCAATGAGCAGTTCTTC; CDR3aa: CATSDMSGRAGNEQFF
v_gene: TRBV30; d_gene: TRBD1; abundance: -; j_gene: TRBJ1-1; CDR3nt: TGTGCCTGGAGTGTAGGACAGGTCAACGGACCCACTGAAGCTTTCTTT; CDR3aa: CAWSVGQVNGPTEAFF
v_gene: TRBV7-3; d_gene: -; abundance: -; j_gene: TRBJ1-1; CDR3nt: TGTGCCAGCAGCCCCCTGGGGAAGGTCGCTGAAGCTTTCTTT; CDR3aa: CASSPLGKVAEAFF
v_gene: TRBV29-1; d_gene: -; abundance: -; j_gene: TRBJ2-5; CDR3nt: TGCAGCGTTGAAATGTACGGCGGAGAGACCCAGTACTTC; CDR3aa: CSVEMYGGETQYF
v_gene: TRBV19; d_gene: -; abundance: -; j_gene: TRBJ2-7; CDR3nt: TGTGCCAGTAGTATAGCTGGGCGAGGGCACGAGCAGTACTTC; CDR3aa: CASSIAGRGHEQYF
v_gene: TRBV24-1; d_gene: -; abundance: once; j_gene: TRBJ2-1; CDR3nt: TGTGCCACCAGTGATTTTCGGGATGAGCAGTTCTTC; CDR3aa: CATSDFRDEQFF
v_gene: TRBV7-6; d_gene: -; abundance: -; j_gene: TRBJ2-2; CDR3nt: TGTGCCAGCAGCTTAGCGGGTGGGAACGGGGAGCTGTTTTTT; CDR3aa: CASSLAGGNGELFF
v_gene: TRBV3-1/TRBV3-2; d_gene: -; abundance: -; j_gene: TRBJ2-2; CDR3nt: TGTGCCAGCAGCCAACCCGGGTTAGGCGGGGAGCTGTTTTTT; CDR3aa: CASSQPGLGGELFF
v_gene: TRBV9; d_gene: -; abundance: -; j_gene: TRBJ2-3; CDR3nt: TGTGCCAGCAGCGTTTTTGGAGGGAGTGTAGATACGCAGTATTTT; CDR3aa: CASSVFGGSVDTQYF
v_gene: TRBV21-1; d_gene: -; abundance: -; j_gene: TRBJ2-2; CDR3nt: TGTGCCAGCAGCACCACGTTATCCGGGACAGGGACTAACACCGGGGAGCTGTTTTTT; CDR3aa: CASSTTLSGTGTNTGELFF
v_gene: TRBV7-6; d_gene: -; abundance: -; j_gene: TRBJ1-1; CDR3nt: TGTGCCAGCAGAAACTCACAGGTTGGGGGGACTGAAGCTTTCTTT; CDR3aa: CASRNSQVGGTEAFF
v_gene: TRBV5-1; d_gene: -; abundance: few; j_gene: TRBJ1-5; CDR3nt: TGCGCCAGCAGTTTAATCGGCAATCAGCCCCAGCATTTT; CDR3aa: CASSLIGNQPQHF
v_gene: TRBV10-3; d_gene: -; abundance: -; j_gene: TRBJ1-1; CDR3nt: TGTGCCATCAGTGTAAGGGCAGACACTGAAGCTTTCTTT; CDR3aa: CAISVRADTEAFF
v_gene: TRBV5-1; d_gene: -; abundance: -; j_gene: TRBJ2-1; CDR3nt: TGCGCCAGCAGCTTGAGCCTTAGCTCCTACAATGAGCAGTTCTTC; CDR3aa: CASSLSLSSYNEQFF
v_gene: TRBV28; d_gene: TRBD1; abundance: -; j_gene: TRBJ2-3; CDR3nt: TGTGCCAGCAGTTTCGGAGACAGGGGCTACACAGATACGCAGTATTTT; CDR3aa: CASSFGDRGYTDTQYF
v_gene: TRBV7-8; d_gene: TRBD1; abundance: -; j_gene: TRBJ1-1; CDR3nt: TGTGCCAGCAGCGTGTACCGGGACAGTGAAGCTTTCTTT; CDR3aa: CASSVYRDSEAFF
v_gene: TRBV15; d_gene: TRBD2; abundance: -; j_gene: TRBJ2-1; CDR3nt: TGTGCCACCAGCAGAGTGAGCGGGAGTTTTTTCTCCTACAATGAGCAGTTCTTC; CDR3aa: CATSRVSGSFFSYNEQFF
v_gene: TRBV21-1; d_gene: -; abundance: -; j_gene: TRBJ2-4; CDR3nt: TGTGCCAGCAGCAAGTGCCTAGCGGGATTACCCCTAGCCAAAAACATTCAGTACTTC; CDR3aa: CASSKCLAGLPLAKNIQYF
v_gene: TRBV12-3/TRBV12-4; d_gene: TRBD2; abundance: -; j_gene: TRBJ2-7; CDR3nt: TGTGCCAGCAGGGGACTAGGGGCCTACGAGCAGTACTTC; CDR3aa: CASRGLGAYEQYF
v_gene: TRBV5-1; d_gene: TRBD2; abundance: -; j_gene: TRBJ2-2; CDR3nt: TGCGCCAGCAGCTTCCTCCCTAGCGGGAGGGTAGCCGGGGAGCTGTTTTTT; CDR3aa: CASSFLPSGRVAGELFF
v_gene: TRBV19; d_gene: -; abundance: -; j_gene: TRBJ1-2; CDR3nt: TGTGCCAGTAGTATAAGAGACAGGAGAGCCGGTGGCTACACCTTC; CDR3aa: CASSIRDRRAGGYTF
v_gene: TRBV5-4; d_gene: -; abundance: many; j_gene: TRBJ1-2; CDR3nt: TGTGCCAGCAGCTTGATGTTGCAGGGAAGAGGGGGCTACACCTTC; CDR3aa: CASSLMLQGRGGYTF
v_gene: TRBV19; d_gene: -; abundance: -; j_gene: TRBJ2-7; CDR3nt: TGTGCCAGTAGTGCAGGGGCCCTATCCGAGCAGTACTTC; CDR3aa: CASSAGALSEQYF
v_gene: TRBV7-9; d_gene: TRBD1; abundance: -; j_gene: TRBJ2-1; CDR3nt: TGTGCCAGCAGCCGTAGGGACAGGGGGCTCGATGAGCAGTTCTTC; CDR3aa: CASSRRDRGLDEQFF
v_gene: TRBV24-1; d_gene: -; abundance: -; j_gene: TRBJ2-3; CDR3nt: TGTGCCACCAGCGACTACCGCACAGATACGCAGTATTTT; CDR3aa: CATSDYRTDTQYF